This T cell receptor (beta chain) was captured by sequencing in a study of blood T cell repertoires in COVID-19 (dated by TCRdb to 2018 to 2020). Study-level background: Samples from collaborators originated in the United States, Italy and Spain and spanned both the acute and convalescent phases of COVID-19. The material from the prospective study consisted of cDNA or gDNA derived from T cells, B-cell-depleted T cells, or PBMCs. Deeply sampled blood TCRbeta repertoires from subjects exposed to, actively infected with, or recovered from COVID-19 were included in the dataset. The repertoires were released in a freely available public database intended as a resource for research on the immune response to SARS-CoV-2. Samples came from the ongoing ImmuneRACE study (first 160 participants) plus 1,254 subjects from 6 global collaborators. Sample metadata almost always included a de-identified subject ID, COVID-19 status, age in years and sex. Where available, HLA class I and class II types were taken from metadata supplied by the sample provider and were not determined by assay-based typing.

The collaborating institutions used their own protocols to collect whole blood in K2EDTA tubes. For TCRbeta analysis, collaborator samples were shipped as frozen whole blood, as isolated PBMCs, or as DNA extracted from either sample type. The CDR3 measures 17 amino acids from cysteine to phenylalanine. The sequence is cut down to CDR3 DNA, 51 bases in frame from base 1. As encoded in the germline V gene (reference sequence), CDR1 is PRHDT while CDR2 is FYEKMQ. From V the trimming removes 5 bases and from J it removes 0 bases, while the gene matches leave 7 bases of the junction unaccounted for. TCRbeta CDR3 regions were amplified from genomic DNA using the immunoSEQ Assay, a bias-controlled multiplex PCR. Regarding the original processing steps: The number of nucleated cells in each sample was estimated by amplification of reference gene primers within the assay. Sequence reads were collapsed and filtered to measure the absolute abundance of every unique TCRbeta CDR3 rearrangement. For each sample, productive Simpson clonality was calculated by taking the square root of Simpson's diversity index across productive rearrangements. TCRdb holds this immuneACCESS table with in-frame rearrangements only. Some clones are missing; in checked studies, unresolved V genes explain under half, and the rest has no known cause. The DNA was the basis for D and trimming; V, J and clone size are from that table. This sample is represented by about 98,000 clones; 75% to 85% of them were singletons. Jointly, the top ten make up over 3.5% of the sample.

General findings and caveats noted by the study authors: How much clinical and demographic metadata was included differed by source and by participant, and the metadata was provided uncurated.

For this clone: Which antigen it targets is not known. No base quality information exists; no much larger clone differs at one position.

The sample comprised peripheral blood. The rearrangement combines TRBV13 with TRBJ2-1; the central 10 bases match TRBD2. This receptor was obtained from a man between 60 and 75 years old with acute or convalescent COVID-19. The CDR3 region reads CASSPRLAGTSYNEQFF. The DNA sequence is TGTGCCAGCAGCCCCCGACTAGCGGGTACCTCCTACAATGAGCAGTTCTTC.